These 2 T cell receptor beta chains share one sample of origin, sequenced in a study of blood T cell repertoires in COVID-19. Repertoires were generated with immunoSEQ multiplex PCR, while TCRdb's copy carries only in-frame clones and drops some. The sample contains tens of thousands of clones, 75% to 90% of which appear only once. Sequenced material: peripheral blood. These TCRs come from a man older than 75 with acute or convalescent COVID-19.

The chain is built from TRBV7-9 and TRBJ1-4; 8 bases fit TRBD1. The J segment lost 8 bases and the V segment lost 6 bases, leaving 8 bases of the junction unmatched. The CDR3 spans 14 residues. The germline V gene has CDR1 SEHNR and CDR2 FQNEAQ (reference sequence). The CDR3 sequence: CASSSGTGGEKLFF. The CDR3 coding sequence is TGTGCCAGCAGTTCCGGGACAGGCGGCGAAAAACTGTTTTTT.

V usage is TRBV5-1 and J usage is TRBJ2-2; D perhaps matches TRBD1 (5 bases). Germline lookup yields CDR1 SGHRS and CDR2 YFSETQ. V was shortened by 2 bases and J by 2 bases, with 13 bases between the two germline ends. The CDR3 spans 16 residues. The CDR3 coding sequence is TGCGCCAGCAGCTTCCTCCCCAGGGAAAACACCGGGGAGCTGTTTTTT. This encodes CASSFLPRENTGELFF.